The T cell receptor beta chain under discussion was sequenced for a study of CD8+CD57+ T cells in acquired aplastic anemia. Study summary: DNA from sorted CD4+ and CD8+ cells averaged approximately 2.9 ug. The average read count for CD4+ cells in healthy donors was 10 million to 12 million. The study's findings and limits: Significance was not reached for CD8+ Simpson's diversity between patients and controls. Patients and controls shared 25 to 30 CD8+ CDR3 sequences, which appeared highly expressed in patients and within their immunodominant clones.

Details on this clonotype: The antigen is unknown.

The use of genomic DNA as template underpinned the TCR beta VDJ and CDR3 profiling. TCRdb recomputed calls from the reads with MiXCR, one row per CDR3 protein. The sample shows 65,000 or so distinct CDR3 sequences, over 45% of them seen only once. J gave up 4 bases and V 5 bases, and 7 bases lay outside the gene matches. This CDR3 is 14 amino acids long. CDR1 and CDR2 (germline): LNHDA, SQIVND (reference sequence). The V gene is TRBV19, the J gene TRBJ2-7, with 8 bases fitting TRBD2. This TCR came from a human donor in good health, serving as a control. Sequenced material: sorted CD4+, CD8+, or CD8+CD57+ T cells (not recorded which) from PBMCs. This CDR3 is CASSLPGTRYEQYF. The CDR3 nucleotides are TGTGCCAGTAGTCTCCCCGGGACTAGGTACGAGCAGTACTTC.